This T cell receptor (beta chain) was retrieved from a study of siplizumab effects on memory and regulatory T cells. V was clipped by 1 base and J by 12 bases, with 15 bases between them. Germline CDR1 MNHNS, CDR2 SASEGT. CDR3 length: 13 residues. As for this clone: The antigen is not known.

Study observations and caveats: Memory cells seemed less diverse than naive T cells, which also seemed major contributors to the alloresponse. Treg-derived clones made up an average of about 73% of mappable alloreactive CD4+ clones with siplizumab and 25% to 30% in controls.

The data were produced by immunoSEQ multiplex PCR, yet TCRdb's version contains in-frame clones alone and is incomplete. Here the sample spans under 140,000 clones, approximately 92% being singletons. This TCR came from a human donor in good health. The chain couples TRBV6-1 to TRBJ1-1; D uncertain. Source material: CD4+ T cells sorted from blood. The CDR3 coding sequence is TGTGCCAGCAGTGAAGGGGTTCTCACCGGAACTTTCTTT. Translating it yields CASSEGVLTGTFF.